The TCR beta chain under discussion was sequenced for a study of blood T cell repertoires in COVID-19. Assay used: immunoSEQ multiplex PCR; TCRdb lists only in-frame clones, some missing. The data show roughly 280,000 clones, 75% to 90% seen once. CDR3 length: 13 residues. Germline-derived CDR1 and CDR2 are SGHNT and YYREEE (reference sequence). The V end was cut by 4 bases, the J end by 0 bases, with 7 bases between. The material sequenced was peripheral blood. This TCR was recovered from a woman in her 70s with acute or convalescent COVID-19. The genes are TRBV5-4 and TRBJ1-2; D gene unclear. In DNA form, the CDR3 reads TGTGCCAGCAGCCTCGGTACTAACTATGGCTACACCTTC. Encoded protein: CASSLGTNYGYTF.